This TCR beta chain was documented in a study of cytomegalovirus exposure and HLA in healthy donors. Study summary: The 130 or so validation repertoires used a platform that matched the one used for the 550 to 800 first-cohort repertoires, as a later analysis reported. Study results and caveats: Using the classifier, cytomegalovirus status was reportedly diagnosed with high specificity and sensitivity.

The data were produced by immunoSEQ multiplex PCR, yet TCRdb's version contains in-frame clones alone and is incomplete. The repertoire holds 90,000 to 150,000 clones, with about nine tenths as singletons. With regard to this clone: Its antigen remains unidentified.

Looked up from germline, CDR1 is MGHRA and CDR2 is YSYEKL. V lost 4 bases to trimming and J lost 0 bases; unmatched junction nucleotides: 3. This CDR3 contains 16 residues. The TCR originated in a man aged 18 to 30 in good health and CMV-seronegative. The chain joins TRBV4-1 to TRBJ1-6, with 7 bases that match TRBD1. The source material was PBMCs. In DNA, the CDR3 is TGCGCCAGCAGCCTGGGACAGAGCTCCTATAATTCACCCCTCCACTTT. It yields the protein CASSLGQSSYNSPLHF.